This paragraph reports one T cell receptor (beta chain). It has no known antigen specificity. Base qualities were left out, and no much larger clone turns up one base away. This sample is drawn from a study of blood T cells in healthy people across ages (dated by TCRdb to the mid-2010s). Broadly, across the study: In model experiments, template switching captured roughly one uniquely barcoded TCR beta cDNA molecule for every two T cells. The study measured age-related changes in TCR beta repertoire diversity using deep sequencing normalized with unique cDNA molecular identifiers. The donors were divided into four age groups: young (average 16 years), middle-aged (over 35), aged (approximately 59) and long-lived (about 80). To avoid experimental bias, donors of different ages were randomly spread across the sequencing lanes. For two donors (one aged 18 to 29 and one aged 80 or older), the study analyzed two additional independent replicas of 1 million unique cDNA reads from the same blood draw.

Libraries were built with 5' RACE. Instrument on record: Illumina HiSeq 2500. A second PCR of roughly 6 to 11 cycles was run with a J-beta primer mix and a sample-barcoded 5' primer. A unique molecular identifier was introduced onto each TCR beta cDNA molecule by a template-switch 5' adaptor carrying 12 random nucleotides. At least 2.5 million CDR3-containing paired-end reads were obtained from each sample. First-strand cDNA synthesis was performed from all RNA using the Mint cDNA synthesis kit, with priming by a TRBC-specific oligonucleotide. Following uracil-DNA glycosylase treatment, all cDNA underwent a first 18-cycle PCR with the universal primers M1SS and BC2_uni_R. The authors' analysis ran thus. For normalization, 1 million high-quality reads, each with a distinct molecular identifier, were randomly selected from each sample. Reads sharing molecular identifiers were discarded rather than binned into consensus sequences. MiTCR, set to a Q25 quality threshold and the strictest error-elimination algorithm, was used for CDR3 identification, clonotype clustering and error correction. Lower-bound total TCR beta diversity was estimated with a nonparametric unseen species model using Euler transformation. TCRdb trimmed public reads at Q25 via fastp, called clones via MiXCR and kept in-frame beta chains. Each record represents a unique CDR3 protein, reported with the most common genes and DNA among its rows. TCRdb assigned the V and J calls; the authors' analysis was not used. The sample data list 1.5 million to 2 million distinct CDR3 sequences, and roughly 30% of these were observed just once. In total, the top ten clones hold over 7% of the sample.

Donors were under 40 systemically healthy Caucasian individuals from Russia aged roughly 6 to 95 years. Around 10 milliliters of peripheral blood were collected from each donor into EDTA-treated Vacutainer tubes. Ficoll-Paque density-gradient centrifugation was used to isolate PBMCs, with at least 7 million obtained per sample. Total RNA, at least 6 micrograms per sample, was extracted from PBMCs with Trizol reagent. For every donor, an aliquot of PBMCs went through flow cytometry to measure the percentages of naive CD45RAhigh/CD27high T cells. Counted from cysteine to phenylalanine, this CDR3 has 15 amino acids. Only the CDR3 DNA is retained, 45 bases long and in frame from the first base. Trimming costs V 1 base and J 3 bases, and their ends lie 12 bases apart. General conclusions and limits of the study: As age increased, observed TCR beta diversity per million T cells dropped in a roughly linear way, and a significant reduction was already evident by age 40. Because profiling used bulk unsorted PBMCs, naive and antigen-experienced compartments could not be compared conclusively. There was a strong correlation between observed TCR beta diversity and the percentage of naive T cells measured by flow cytometry. Because donor CMV infection status was unknown, age-related changes in expanded clonotypes were potentially confounded. Compared with the aged group, the long-lived group had more naive CD4+ T cells, fewer expanded clones and increased TCR diversity, suggesting age selection. Total diversity estimates from one million sequenced T cells were considered lower bounds and underestimates.

The source is a woman in her twenties or thirties in good health. The sample comprised blood. This sequence uses TRBV12-3 or TRBV12-4 and TRBJ1-2; confidence is insufficient to name the D gene. The DNA reads TGTGCCAGCAGTTTAGGCCTGACCAAGGACTATGGCTACACCTTC. This sequence encodes CASSLGLTKDYGYTF.